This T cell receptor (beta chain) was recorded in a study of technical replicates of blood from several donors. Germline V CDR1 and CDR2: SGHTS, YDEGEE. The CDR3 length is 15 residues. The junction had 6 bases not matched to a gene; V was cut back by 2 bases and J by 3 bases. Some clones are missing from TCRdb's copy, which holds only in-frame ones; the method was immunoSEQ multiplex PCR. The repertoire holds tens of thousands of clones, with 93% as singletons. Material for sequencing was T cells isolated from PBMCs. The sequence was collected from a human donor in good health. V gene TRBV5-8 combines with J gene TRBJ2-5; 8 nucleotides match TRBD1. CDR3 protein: CASSLGGQGKETQYF. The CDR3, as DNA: TGTGCCAGCAGCTTAGGTGGACAGGGAAAAGAGACCCAGTACTTC.